One sample yielded the 4 T cell receptor beta chains listed below, sequenced in a study of T cells in Graves' hyperthyroidism and ophthalmopathy. RNA transcripts were the template for amplifying TCR beta CDR3 regions. The HTBI primer set drove a first-round RT-PCR of the TCR CDR3. In TCRdb, the multiplex PCR reads were re-called with MiXCR into one record per CDR3 protein. This sample has under 300,000 distinct CDR3 sequences, with roughly 15% found just once. Sequencing was performed on blood. These receptors were obtained from a woman in her thirties with Graves' hyperthyroidism that later progressed to Graves' ophthalmopathy.

This clonotype has just a few counts. The V gene is TRBV7-2, the J gene TRBJ2-1; D unresolved. The CDR3 sequence is 14 residues long. Trimming shortened V by 7 bases and J by 0 bases, and 10 bases separated the two germline ends. Germline V gene lookup returns CDR1 SGHTA and CDR2 FQGNSA. This CDR3 is CASKADPSYNEQFF. The CDR3 bases are TGTGCCAGCAAGGCCGACCCCTCCTACAATGAGCAGTTCTTC.

The chain uses TRBV3-1 and TRBJ2-7; 7 nucleotides line up with TRBD2. Per germline, CDR1 LGHDT and CDR2 YNNKEL (reference sequence). Trimming at V came to 5 bases and at J to 7 bases, leaving 11 bases not matched to a gene. The CDR3 extends over 14 amino acids. CDR3 sequence reads: CASSFTGTTSEQYF. CDR3 nucleotide sequence: TGTGCCAGCAGCTTTACCGGGACTACCTCGGAGCAGTACTTC.

This clonotype was seen repeatedly, ten times or more. The genes are TRBV6-2 or TRBV6-3 and TRBJ2-1; D ambiguous. The germline V and J ends were trimmed by 2 bases and 5 bases, with 19 bases remaining between them. The CDR3 is made up of 17 amino acids. Looked up from germline, CDR1 is MNHEY and CDR2 is SVGEGT. The CDR3 spells CASSYQAYWVPNNEQFF. The CDR3 DNA reads TGTGCCAGCAGTTACCAGGCATATTGGGTTCCGAACAATGAGCAGTTCTTC.

There are a few counts of this clonotype. The V call is TRBV27, the J call TRBJ2-5; D possibly corresponds to TRBD2 (5 bases). V was clipped by 3 bases and J by 5 bases, with 13 bases between them. The germline CDR1 and CDR2 sequences are MNHEY and SMNVEV (reference sequence). The CDR3 runs to 14 residues. The CDR3 loop is CASSFWGAVETQYF. CDR3 DNA: TGTGCCAGCAGTTTTTGGGGAGCTGTGGAGACCCAGTACTTC.